These 9 T cell receptor beta chains were sequenced from one sample in a study of preoperative IRX-2 immunotherapy in early breast cancer. The table came from immunoSEQ multiplex PCR; TCRdb's copy has only in-frame clones and leaves some out. The sample carries about 62,000 clones, approximately 93% recorded once. Treatment here: preoperative locoregional IRX-2 cytokine immunotherapy. This specimen was acquired from a patient treated with IRX-2 immunotherapy. All receptors come from a human donor with breast cancer.

V and J are TRBV6-1 and TRBJ1-2; tentatively, D is TRBD1 (6 bases). The CDR3 is made up of 12 amino acids. The ends were cut back, 6 bases at V and 2 bases at J, with 7 bases in the middle. In germline, CDR1 is MNHNS, CDR2 SASEGT. The chain's CDR3 is CASRGANYGYTF. As DNA, the CDR3 is TGTGCCAGCAGGGGGGCAAACTATGGCTACACCTTC.

This rearrangement joins TRBV5-3 to TRBJ2-1; D not resolved. TRBV5-3 is filed as an ORF, its function uncertain. V lost 2 bases and J lost 4, with 13 bases in between. This CDR3 is 15 amino acids long. The CDR3 reads CARSFSTTLYNEQFF. The DNA for the CDR3 is TGTGCCAGAAGCTTTAGCACCACCCTATACAATGAGCAGTTCTTC.

The chain recombines TRBV6-1 with TRBJ1-1; D gene uncertain. V was cut by 3 bases and J by 0 bases, with 8 bases left in between. The CDR3 is 14 residues long. Germline-derived CDR1 and CDR2 are MNHNS and SASEGT. As DNA, the CDR3 is TGTGCCAGCAGTGACTACAGCATGAACACTGAAGCTTTCTTT. Translating it yields CASSDYSMNTEAFF.

As for this clone: This same CDR3 is encoded by further DNA sequences in the sample. The chain carries TRBV27 and TRBJ2-1; D remains ambiguous. Germline loops: CDR1 MNHEY, CDR2 SMNVEV (reference sequence). The ends were cut back, 3 bases at V and 7 bases at J, with 7 bases in the middle. This CDR3 contains 12 residues. CDR3 bases: TGTGCCAGCAGTTTTGGAGTTAATGAGCAGTTCTTC. Encoded protein: CASSFGVNEQFF.

The rearrangement uses TRBV6-6 and TRBJ2-7, with 8 bases identical to TRBD1. This CDR3 is built from 13 residues. Germline CDR1 and CDR2: MNHNY and SVGAGI (reference sequence). V lost 5 bases and J lost 4; bases outside the gene matches: 4. The DNA for the CDR3 is TGTGCCAGCAGTCGAGACAGGGGATACGAGCAGTACTTC. Its protein product is CASSRDRGYEQYF.

The chain combines TRBV7-9 with TRBJ2-3; 7 bases map to TRBD1. CDR3 size: 16 residues. V was pared by 1 base and J by 1 base, with 5 bases of the junction left unmatched. Germline V gives CDR1 SEHNR, CDR2 FQNEAQ (reference sequence). CDR3 DNA sequence: TGTGCCAGCAGCTTAGAGGGGGCGCTGGGCACAGATACGCAGTATTTT. It translates to CASSLEGALGTDTQYF.

This sequence joins TRBV7-2 and TRBJ2-2; the D is unclear. CDR1 and CDR2 from the germline V gene are SGHTA and FQGNSA. The V end was cut by 1 base, the J end by 3 bases, with 9 bases between. This CDR3 has 15 residues. The CDR3 protein is CASSLGMSYTGELFF. DNA for the CDR3: TGTGCCAGCAGCTTAGGCATGTCCTACACCGGGGAGCTGTTTTTT.

The chain combines TRBV6-5 with TRBJ1-4, with 8 bases that match TRBD1. CDR1 is MNHEY, CDR2 SVGAGI, per germline. V gave up 4 bases and J gave up 8 bases; unmatched junction bases: 6. The CDR3 covers 14 residues. CDR3 nucleotides: TGTGCCAGCAGTTTGGGACAGGTTAGCGAAAAACTGTTTTTT. Translating it yields CASSLGQVSEKLFF.

The chain employs TRBV6-5 and TRBJ2-1; TRBD1 might be the D (5 bases). Germline V gene data show CDR1 as MNHEY and CDR2 as SVGAGI. This CDR3 comprises 16 residues. V lost 8 bases and J 4 bases, leaving 21 bases between the germline ends. In DNA, the CDR3 is TGTGCCAGCCGTTTGGGGTGGGGCAATTCTTACAATGAGCAGTTCTTC. This sequence encodes CASRLGWGNSYNEQFF.